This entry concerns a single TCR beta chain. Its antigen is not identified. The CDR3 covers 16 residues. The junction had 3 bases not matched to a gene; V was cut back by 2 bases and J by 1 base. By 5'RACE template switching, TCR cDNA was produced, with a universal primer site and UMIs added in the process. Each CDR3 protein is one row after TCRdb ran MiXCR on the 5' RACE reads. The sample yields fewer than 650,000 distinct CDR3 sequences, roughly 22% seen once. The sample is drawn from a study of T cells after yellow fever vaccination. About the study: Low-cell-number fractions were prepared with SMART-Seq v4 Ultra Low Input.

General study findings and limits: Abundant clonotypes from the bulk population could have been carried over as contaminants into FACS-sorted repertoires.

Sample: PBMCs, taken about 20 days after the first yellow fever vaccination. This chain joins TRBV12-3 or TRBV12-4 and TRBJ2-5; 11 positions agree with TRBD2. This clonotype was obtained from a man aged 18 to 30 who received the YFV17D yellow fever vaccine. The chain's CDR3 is CASSLSSGGAQETQYF. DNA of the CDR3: TGTGCCAGCAGTTTAAGTAGCGGGGGGGCCCAAGAGACCCAGTACTTC.